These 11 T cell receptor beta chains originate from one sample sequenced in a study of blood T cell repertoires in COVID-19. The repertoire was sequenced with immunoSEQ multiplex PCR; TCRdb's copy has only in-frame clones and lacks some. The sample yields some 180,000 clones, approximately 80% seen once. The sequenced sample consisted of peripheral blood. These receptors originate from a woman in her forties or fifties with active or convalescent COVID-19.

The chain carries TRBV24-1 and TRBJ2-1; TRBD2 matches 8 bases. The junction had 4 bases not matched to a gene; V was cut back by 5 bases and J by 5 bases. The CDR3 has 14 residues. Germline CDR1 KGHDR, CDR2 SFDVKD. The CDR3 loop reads CATSAGGGNNEQFF. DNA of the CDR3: TGTGCCACCAGTGCGGGGGGGGGAAACAATGAGCAGTTCTTC.

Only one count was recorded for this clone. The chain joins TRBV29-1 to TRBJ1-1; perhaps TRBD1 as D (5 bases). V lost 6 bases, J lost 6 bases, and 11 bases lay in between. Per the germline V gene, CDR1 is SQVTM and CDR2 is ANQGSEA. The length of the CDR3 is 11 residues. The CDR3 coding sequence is TGCAGCGTGTGGGGGGGGGCTGAAGCTTTCTTT. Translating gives CSVWGGAEAFF.

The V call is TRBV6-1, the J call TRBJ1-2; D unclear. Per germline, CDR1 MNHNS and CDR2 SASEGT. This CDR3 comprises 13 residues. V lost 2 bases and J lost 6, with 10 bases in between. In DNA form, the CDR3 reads TGTGCCAGCAGTGAAAGGCCACGGGATGGCTACACCTTC. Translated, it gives CASSERPRDGYTF.

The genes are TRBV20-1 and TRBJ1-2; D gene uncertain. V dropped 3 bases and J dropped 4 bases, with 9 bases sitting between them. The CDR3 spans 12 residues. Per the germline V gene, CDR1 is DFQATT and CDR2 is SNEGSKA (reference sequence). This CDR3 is CSASLDSYGYTF. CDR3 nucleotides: TGCAGTGCTAGTCTCGATAGCTATGGCTACACCTTC.

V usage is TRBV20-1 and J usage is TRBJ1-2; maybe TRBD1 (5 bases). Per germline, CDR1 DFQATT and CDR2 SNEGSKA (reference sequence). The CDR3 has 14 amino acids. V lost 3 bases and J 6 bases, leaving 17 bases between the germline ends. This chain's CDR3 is CSASGTGRFDGYTF. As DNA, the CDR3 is TGCAGTGCTAGTGGTACAGGACGGTTCGATGGCTACACCTTC.

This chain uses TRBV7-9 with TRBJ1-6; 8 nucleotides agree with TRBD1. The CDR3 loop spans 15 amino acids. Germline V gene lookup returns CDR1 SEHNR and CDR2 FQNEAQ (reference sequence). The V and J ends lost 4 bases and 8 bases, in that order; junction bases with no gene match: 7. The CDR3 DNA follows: TGTGCCAGCAGCTCCGGACAGGGTTGGGATTCACCCCTCCACTTT. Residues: CASSSGQGWDSPLHF.

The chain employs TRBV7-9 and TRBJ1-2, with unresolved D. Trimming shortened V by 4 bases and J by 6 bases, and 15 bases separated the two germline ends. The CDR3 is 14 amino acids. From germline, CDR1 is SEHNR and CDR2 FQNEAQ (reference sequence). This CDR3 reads CASSSPGFLNGYTF. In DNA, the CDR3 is TGTGCCAGCAGCTCGCCAGGATTCTTAAATGGCTACACCTTC.

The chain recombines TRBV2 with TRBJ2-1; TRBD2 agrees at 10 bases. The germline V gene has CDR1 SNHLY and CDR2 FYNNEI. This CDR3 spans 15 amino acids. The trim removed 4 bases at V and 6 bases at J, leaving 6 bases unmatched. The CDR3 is CASSGASGSPNEQFF. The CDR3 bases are TGTGCCAGCAGTGGGGCTAGCGGGAGTCCCAATGAGCAGTTCTTC.

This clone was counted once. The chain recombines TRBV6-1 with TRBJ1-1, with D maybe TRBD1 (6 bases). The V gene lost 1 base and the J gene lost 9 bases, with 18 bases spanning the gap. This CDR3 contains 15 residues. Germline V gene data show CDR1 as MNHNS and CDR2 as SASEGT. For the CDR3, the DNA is TGTGCCAGCAGTGAAGGCGTAGGGGGGGGACGGCAAGCTTTCTTT. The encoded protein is CASSEGVGGGRQAFF.

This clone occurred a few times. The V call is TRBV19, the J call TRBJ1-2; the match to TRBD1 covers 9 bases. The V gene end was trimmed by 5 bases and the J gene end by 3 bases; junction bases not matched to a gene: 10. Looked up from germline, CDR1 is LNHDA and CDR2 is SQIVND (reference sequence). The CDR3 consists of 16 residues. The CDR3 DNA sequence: TGTGCCAGTAGTCATATACGACAGGGGGTTGACTATGGCTACACCTTC. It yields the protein CASSHIRQGVDYGYTF.

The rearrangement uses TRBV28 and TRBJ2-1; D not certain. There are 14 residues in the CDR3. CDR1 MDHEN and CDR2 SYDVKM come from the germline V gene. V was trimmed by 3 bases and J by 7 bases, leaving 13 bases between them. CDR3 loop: CASSFEQIRNEQFF. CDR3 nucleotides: TGTGCCAGCAGTTTCGAACAGATCAGGAATGAGCAGTTCTTC.